One TCR beta chain is described in this entry. The antigen this receptor binds is unknown. Base qualities are missing; no much larger clone stands one base away. This sample was included in a study of shared clonotypes between healthy human individuals (dated by TCRdb to the early 2020s). About the study as a whole: The cohort comprised a couple of women and a few men aged 18 to 49 years. Blood TCR repertoires of roughly five healthy adults were deeply sequenced to estimate repertoire size and the extent of clonotype sharing between individuals. For each donor, CD4 naive and CD4 memory were each given three plates, CD8 naive was given two plates, and CD8 memory was given one plate. To increase sequencing depth and limit assay-specific biases, TCR repertoire library preparation and sequencing were carried out by different laboratories using diverse techniques. Between about 0.94 and 8.9 billion PBMCs per donor were obtained by leukapheresis. The study at large found these results: Pairwise subsampling indicated that sequencing depth was expected to affect the degree of clonotype sharing among donors. Across several donors, about 5.2% of naive CD4, approximately 4% of naive CD8, around 2.5% of memory CD4, and over 0.35% of memory CD8 clonotypes were shared. Compared with non-shared clonotypes, the clonotypes found in all four sorted-subset donors had higher generation probabilities. Because the study included a small number of donors, the genetic and exposure-history diversity represented was limited. Estimated clonotype richness was generally larger for naive than for memory subsets. Sampling was limited to blood, and TCR repertoires in tissue likely differ from TCR repertoires in blood. Incomplete sequencing was indicated by rarefaction of sorted-subset datasets, despite the large sequencing depth.

TCR CDR3 regions were amplified from genomic DNA by multiplex PCR using the deep immunoSEQ assay. Extracted genomic DNA from each cell subset was spread evenly across all wells of several immunoSEQ 96-well plates, with each plate serving as a replicate. Each replicate PCR for sorted subsets received about 0.2 ug genomic DNA, equal to about 30,000 T cell genomes. Purified libraries were quantified with a Qubit 3.0 fluorometer, sized on a Bioanalyzer 2100, and re-quantified with the KAPA Library Quantification kit. Every immunoSEQ 96-well plate was sequenced on a dedicated single-read 150-cycle Illumina NextSeq 550 flow cell. The authors' analysis ran thus. Because the immunoSEQ output held only junctional sequences and lacked quality scores, the filtering could not match the filtering applied to full-length reads. To assign V/J genes and CDR3, sequences were annotated against IMGT germline references using PyIR, a Python wrapper for IgBLAST v1.9. Reads were filtered out if the reads had weak V/J assignments (E-value above 1e-6), no CDR3, stop codons, out-of-frame junctions, or ambiguous translated residues. A V3J clonotype was defined by an identical inferred V gene, J gene, and CDR3 amino acid sequence. Percentage overlap between repertoires was calculated by dividing the number of shared unique clonotypes by the size of the smaller repertoire. RTK rarefaction, the Chao1 estimator, and Recon v2.1 estimates of unobserved clonotypes were used to assess repertoire richness. Generation probabilities for all TCRbeta clonotypes obtained by the gDNA method from a handful of donors were computed using OLGA. TCRdb obtained this table from immuneACCESS and retained in-frame rearrangements with V and J assigned. These tables miss some clones; where compared with another copy, unresolved V genes account for less than half of the shortfall, and the remainder is unexplained. Clone size and V and J calls were adopted from that table, with D and trimming inferred from the DNA. The sample table holds more than 2 million clones, of which approximately 92% were seen once. Over 1.5% of the sample goes to the ten largest clones.

CD8 naive samples were CD45RO-negative cells positively selected for CCR7, giving a CD45RA+CCR7+ population that excluded TemRA cells. The donors were healthy, HIV-negative adults who had no recently reported acute infections or vaccinations. Every donor was a Caucasian adult residing in Nashville, Tennessee, USA. Blood was collected by leukapheresis, and PBMCs were isolated by Ficoll-Histopaque density gradient centrifugation and then cryopreserved in liquid nitrogen vapor phase. Analytical flow cytometry was used to check the purity and quantity of every magnetically sorted T cell population. Genomic DNA was isolated from each sorted fraction and quantified by UV absorbance on a Nanodrop 2000c. Trimming removed 3 bases from V and 5 bases from J; the gene matches leave 11 bases unexplained. Based on the germline V gene, the CDR1 and CDR2 sequences are SGDLS and YYNGEE. The CDR3 covers 16 residues, taking in both the cysteine and the phenylalanine. Only the CDR3 part of the read is kept: 48 bases, read in frame from the first base.

This chain is built from TRBV9 and TRBJ2-1; the junction holds 7 bases that match TRBD2. This TCR was sampled from a man younger than 35 in good health. Some clones in this sample may be carry-over from other donors' samples. The sequenced sample consisted of naive CD8+ T cells from PBMCs. The cell subset or site label, as the study defines it: CD45RA+CCR7+. The CDR3 is CASSGTGTTRDNEQFF. The DNA sequence reads TGTGCCAGCAGCGGAACCGGGACTACCCGAGACAATGAGCAGTTCTTC.